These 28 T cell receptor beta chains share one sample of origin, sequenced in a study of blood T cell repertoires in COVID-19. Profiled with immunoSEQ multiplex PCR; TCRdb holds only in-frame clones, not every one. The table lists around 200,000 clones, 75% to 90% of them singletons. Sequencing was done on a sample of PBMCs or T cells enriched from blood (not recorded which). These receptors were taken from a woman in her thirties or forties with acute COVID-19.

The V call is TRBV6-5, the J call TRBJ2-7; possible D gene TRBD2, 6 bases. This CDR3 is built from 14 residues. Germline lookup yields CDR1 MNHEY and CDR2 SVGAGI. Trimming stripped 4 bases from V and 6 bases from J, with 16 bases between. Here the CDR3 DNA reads TGTGCCAGCAGTTCCTTTCGGGACTCTGGCGAGCAGTACTTC. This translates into CASSSFRDSGEQYF.

This CDR3 reads CASSLETSYNEQFF. In nucleotides, the CDR3 is TGCGCCAGCAGCTTAGAGACTAGCTACAATGAGCAGTTCTTC. The chain is built from TRBV5-1 and TRBJ2-1, with D tentatively TRBD2 (6 bases). Germline V gives CDR1 SGHRS, CDR2 YFSETQ. V was cut by 2 bases and J by 3 bases, with 9 bases left in between. CDR3 size: 14 residues.

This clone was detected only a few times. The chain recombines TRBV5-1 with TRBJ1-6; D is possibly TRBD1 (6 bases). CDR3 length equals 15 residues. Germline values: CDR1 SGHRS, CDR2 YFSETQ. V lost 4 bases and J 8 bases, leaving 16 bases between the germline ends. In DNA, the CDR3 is TGCGCCAGCAGCCCGGTGGGGGCGCAAGATTCACCCCTCCACTTT. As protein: CASSPVGAQDSPLHF.

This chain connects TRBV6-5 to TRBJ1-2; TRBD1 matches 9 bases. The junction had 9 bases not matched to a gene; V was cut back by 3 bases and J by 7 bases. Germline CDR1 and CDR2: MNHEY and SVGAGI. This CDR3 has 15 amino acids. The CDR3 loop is CASSYSGTGSTGYTF. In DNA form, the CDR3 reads TGTGCCAGCAGTTATTCCGGGACAGGGTCTACTGGCTACACCTTC.

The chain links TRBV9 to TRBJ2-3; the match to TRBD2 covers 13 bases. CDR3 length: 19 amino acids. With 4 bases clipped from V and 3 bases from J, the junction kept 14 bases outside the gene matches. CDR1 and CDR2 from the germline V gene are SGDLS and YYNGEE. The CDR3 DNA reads TGTGCCAGCAGCCCGAAGTGGGGACTAGCGGGGATGAATACAGATACGCAGTATTTT. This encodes CASSPKWGLAGMNTDTQYF.

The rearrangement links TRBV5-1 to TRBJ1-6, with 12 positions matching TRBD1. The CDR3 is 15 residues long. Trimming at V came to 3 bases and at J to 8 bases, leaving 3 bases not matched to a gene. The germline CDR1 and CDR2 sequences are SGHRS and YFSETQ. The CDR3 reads CASSWGQGAYSPLHF. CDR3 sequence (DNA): TGCGCCAGCAGCTGGGGACAGGGGGCGTATTCACCCCTCCACTTT.

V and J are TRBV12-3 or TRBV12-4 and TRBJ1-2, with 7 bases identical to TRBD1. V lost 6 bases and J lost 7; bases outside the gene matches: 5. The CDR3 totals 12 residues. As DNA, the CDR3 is TGTGCCAGCAGGACAGGGTTGCTTGGCTACACCTTC. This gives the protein CASRTGLLGYTF.

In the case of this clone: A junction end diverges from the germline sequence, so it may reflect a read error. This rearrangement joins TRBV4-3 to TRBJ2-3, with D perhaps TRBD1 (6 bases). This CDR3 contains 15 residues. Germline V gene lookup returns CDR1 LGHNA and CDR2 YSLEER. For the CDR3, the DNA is TGCGCCAGCGGCCAAGCAGGGGTATCTTCAGATACGCAGTATTTT. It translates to CASGQAGVSSDTQYF.

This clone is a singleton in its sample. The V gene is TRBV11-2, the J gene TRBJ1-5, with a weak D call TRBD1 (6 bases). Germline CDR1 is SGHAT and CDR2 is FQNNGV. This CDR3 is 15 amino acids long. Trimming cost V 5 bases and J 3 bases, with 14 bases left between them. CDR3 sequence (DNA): TGTGCCAGCAGCCCGAGGGGGGGGATCAATCAGCCCCAGCATTTT. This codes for CASSPRGGINQPQHF.

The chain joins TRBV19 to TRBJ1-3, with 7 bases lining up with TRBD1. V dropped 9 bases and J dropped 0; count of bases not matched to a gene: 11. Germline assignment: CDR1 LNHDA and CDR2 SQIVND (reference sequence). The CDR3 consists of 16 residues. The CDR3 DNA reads TGTGCCAGCGGGTCCGGGACAGCGCTCTCTGGAAACACCATATATTTT. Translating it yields CASGSGTALSGNTIYF.

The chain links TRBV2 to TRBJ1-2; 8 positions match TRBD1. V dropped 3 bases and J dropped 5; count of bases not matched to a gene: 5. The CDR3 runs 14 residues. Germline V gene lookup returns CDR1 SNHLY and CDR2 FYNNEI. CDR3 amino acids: CASSDVDRAYGYTF. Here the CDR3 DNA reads TGTGCCAGCAGTGACGTGGACAGGGCATATGGCTACACCTTC.

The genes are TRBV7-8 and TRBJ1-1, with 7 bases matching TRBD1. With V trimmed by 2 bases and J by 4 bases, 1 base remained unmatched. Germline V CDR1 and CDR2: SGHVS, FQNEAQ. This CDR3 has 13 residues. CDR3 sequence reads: CASSLHRGTEAFF. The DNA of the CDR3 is TGTGCCAGCAGCTTACACAGGGGCACTGAAGCTTTCTTT.

In DNA form, the CDR3 reads TGCGCCAGCAGCCCCTACGGTTCTGGAAACACCATATATTTT. Amino acid sequence: CASSPYGSGNTIYF. The V gene is TRBV5-1, the J gene TRBJ1-3; no clear D. Germline CDR1 SGHRS, CDR2 YFSETQ. Trimming took off 4 bases at V and 1 base at J, with 9 bases between the two ends. The length of the CDR3 is 14 residues.

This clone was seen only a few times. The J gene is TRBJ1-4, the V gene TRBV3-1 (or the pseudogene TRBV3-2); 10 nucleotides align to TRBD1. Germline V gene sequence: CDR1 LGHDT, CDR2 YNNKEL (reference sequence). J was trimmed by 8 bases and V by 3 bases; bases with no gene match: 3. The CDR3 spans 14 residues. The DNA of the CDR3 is TGTGCCAGCAGCCAGACAGGGGGCAAGGAAAAACTGTTTTTT. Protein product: CASSQTGGKEKLFF.

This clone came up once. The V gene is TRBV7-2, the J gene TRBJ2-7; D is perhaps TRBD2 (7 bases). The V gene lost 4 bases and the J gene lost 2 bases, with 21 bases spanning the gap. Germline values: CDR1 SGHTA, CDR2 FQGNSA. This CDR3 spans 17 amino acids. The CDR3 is CASSSLLGGGQTYEQYF. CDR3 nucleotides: TGTGCCAGCAGCTCCCTGTTGGGCGGGGGCCAAACCTACGAGCAGTACTTC.

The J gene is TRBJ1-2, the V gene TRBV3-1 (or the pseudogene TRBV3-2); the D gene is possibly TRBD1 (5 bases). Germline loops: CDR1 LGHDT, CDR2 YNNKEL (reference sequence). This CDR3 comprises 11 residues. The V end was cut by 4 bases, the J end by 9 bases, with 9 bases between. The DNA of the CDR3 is TGTGCCAGCAGCCGGGGGGATCGCTACACCTTC. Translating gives CASSRGDRYTF.

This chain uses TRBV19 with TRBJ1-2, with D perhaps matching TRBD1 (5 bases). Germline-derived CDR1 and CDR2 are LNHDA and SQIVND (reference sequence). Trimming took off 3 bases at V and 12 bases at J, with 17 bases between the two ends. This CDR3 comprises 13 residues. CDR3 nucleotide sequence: TGTGCCAGTAGTATTGTTAATGGGGCCGAAAACACCTTC. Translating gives CASSIVNGAENTF.

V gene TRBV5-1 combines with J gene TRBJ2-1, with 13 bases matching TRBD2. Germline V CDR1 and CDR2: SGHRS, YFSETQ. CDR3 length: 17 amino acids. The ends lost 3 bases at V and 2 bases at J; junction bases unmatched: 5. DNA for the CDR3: TGCGCCAGCAGCTGGGGACTAGCGGGGTCGGCCTACAATGAGCAGTTCTTC. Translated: CASSWGLAGSAYNEQFF.

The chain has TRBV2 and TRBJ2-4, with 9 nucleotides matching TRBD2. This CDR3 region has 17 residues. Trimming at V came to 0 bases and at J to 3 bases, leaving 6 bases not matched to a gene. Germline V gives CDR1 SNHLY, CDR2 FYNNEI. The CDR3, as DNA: TGTGCCAGCAGTGAAGCCCGGCGAGCGGGGGGCAAAAACATTCAGTACTTC. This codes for CASSEARRAGGKNIQYF.

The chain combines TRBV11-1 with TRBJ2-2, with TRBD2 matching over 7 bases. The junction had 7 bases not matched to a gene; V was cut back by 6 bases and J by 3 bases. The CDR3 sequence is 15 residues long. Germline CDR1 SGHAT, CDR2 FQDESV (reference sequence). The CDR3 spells CASSRTSEDTGELFF. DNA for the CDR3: TGTGCCAGCAGTAGGACTAGTGAGGACACCGGGGAGCTGTTTTTT.

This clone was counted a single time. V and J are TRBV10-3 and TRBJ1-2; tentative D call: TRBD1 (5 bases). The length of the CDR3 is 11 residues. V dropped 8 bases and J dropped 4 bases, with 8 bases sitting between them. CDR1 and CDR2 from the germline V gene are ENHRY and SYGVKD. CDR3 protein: CAILQGYGYTF. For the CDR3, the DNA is TGTGCCATCCTTCAGGGCTATGGCTACACCTTC.

This CDR3 reads CASRHAGDTGELFF. The DNA for the CDR3 is TGTGCCAGCAGGCATGCGGGTGACACCGGGGAGCTGTTTTTT. The gene calls are TRBV2 and TRBJ2-2; possibly TRBD2 for D (5 bases). With 6 bases removed from V and 3 bases from J, the gap between germline ends came to 11 bases. Germline-derived CDR1 and CDR2 are SNHLY and FYNNEI. This CDR3 comprises 14 residues.

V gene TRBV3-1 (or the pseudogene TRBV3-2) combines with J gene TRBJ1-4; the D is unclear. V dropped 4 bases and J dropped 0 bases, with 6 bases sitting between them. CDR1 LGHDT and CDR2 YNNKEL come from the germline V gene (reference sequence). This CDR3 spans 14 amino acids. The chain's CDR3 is CASSRRATNEKLFF. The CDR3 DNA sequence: TGTGCCAGCAGCCGTAGAGCAACTAATGAAAAACTGTTTTTT.

The CDR3 region is CASSSHRNTGELFF. In DNA form, the CDR3 reads TGTGCCAGCAGCTCACACAGGAACACCGGGGAGCTGTTTTTT. J is TRBJ2-2 and V is TRBV11-3; D not certain. Germline V gene lookup returns CDR1 SGHNT and CDR2 YENEEA. The CDR3 spans 14 residues. Trimming shortened V by 4 bases and J by 1 base, and 7 bases separated the two germline ends.

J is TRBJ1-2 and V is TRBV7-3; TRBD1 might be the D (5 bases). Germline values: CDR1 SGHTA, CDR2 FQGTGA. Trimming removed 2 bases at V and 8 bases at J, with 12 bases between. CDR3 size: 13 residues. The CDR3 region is CASSLGGAQGYTF. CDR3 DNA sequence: TGTGCCAGCAGCTTAGGAGGGGCCCAAGGCTACACCTTC.

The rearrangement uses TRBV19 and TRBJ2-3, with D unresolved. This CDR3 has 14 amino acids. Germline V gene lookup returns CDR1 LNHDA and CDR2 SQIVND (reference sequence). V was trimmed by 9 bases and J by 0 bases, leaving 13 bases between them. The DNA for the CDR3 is TGTGCCAGCAATTATAGAGGTAGCACAGATACGCAGTATTTT. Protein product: CASNYRGSTDTQYF.

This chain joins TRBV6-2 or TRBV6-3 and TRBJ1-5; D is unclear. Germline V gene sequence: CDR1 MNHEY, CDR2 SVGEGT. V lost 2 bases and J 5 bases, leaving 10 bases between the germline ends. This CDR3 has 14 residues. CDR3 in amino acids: CASSYSDGDQPQHF. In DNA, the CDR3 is TGTGCCAGCAGTTACAGCGACGGGGATCAGCCCCAGCATTTT.

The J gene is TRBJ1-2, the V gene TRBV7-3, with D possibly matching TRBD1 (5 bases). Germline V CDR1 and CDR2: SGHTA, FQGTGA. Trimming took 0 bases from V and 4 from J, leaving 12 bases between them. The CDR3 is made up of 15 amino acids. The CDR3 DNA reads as TGTGCCAGCAGCTTAACGGGGACGGGGGTCTATGGCTACACCTTC. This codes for CASSLTGTGVYGYTF.